Presented here are 28 T cell receptor beta chains from one specimen sequenced in a study of cytomegalovirus exposure and HLA in healthy donors. Repertoires were generated with immunoSEQ multiplex PCR, while TCRdb's copy carries only in-frame clones and drops some. The data contain about 110,000 clones, roughly 84% of them singletons. Sequencing used PBMCs. The receptor source for this set is a woman aged 18-29 years in good health and CMV-seronegative.

This clone was observed a handful of times. This sequence joins TRBV27 and TRBJ1-6, with 8 positions matching TRBD1. This CDR3 has 14 residues. Germline assignment: CDR1 MNHEY and CDR2 SMNVEV (reference sequence). The J segment lost 7 bases and the V segment lost 6 bases, leaving 5 bases of the junction unmatched. In DNA form, the CDR3 reads TGTGCCAGCAGCCTGGCAGGGGGCAATTCACCCCTCCACTTT. Translated: CASSLAGGNSPLHF.

This clone was found a few times. This chain connects TRBV6-1 to TRBJ2-2; TRBD1 matches at 7 bases. V lost 2 bases, J lost 5 bases, and 5 bases stayed unmatched. CDR1 is MNHNS, CDR2 SASEGT, per germline. The length of the CDR3 is 15 residues. CDR3 residues: CASSEMTGHTGELFF. In DNA, the CDR3 is TGTGCCAGCAGTGAAATGACAGGGCATACCGGGGAGCTGTTTTTT.

The rearrangement uses TRBV19 and TRBJ1-2; D unclear. The CDR3 has 13 amino acids. The germline gives CDR1 LNHDA, CDR2 SQIVND (reference sequence). The V end was cut by 3 bases, the J end by 4 bases, with 9 bases between. CDR3 sequence reads: CASSMREGYGYTF. For the CDR3, the DNA is TGTGCCAGTAGTATGCGGGAGGGCTATGGCTACACCTTC. Combining the CDR3 with reference TRBV19 and TRBJ1-2 gives the whole variable domain DGGITQSPKYLFRKEGQNVTLSCEQNLNHDAMYWYRQDPGQGLRLIYYSQIVNDFQKGDIAEGYSVSREKKESFPLTVTSAQKNPTAFYLCASSMREGYGYTFGSGTRLTVV.

This clone appeared many times. This specimen includes other DNA sequences encoding the same CDR3. The V gene is TRBV6-1, the J gene TRBJ2-3, with 12 nucleotides matching TRBD2. This CDR3 contains 15 residues. V was pared by 2 bases and J by 4 bases, with 1 base of the junction left unmatched. The germline CDR1 and CDR2 sequences are MNHNS and SASEGT. The CDR3 bases are TGTGCCAGCAGTGAACTAGCGGGGGGGCCAGATACGCAGTATTTT. Protein product: CASSELAGGPDTQYF.

The chain uses TRBV28 and TRBJ1-2, with a possible D match to TRBD1 (5 bases). There are 12 residues in the CDR3. The V gene's germline CDR1 is MDHEN and CDR2 SYDVKM. V was shortened by 7 bases and J by 6 bases, with 12 bases between the two germline ends. CDR3 region: CASTLGADGYTF. The CDR3 region has the DNA TGTGCCAGCACCTTAGGGGCAGATGGCTACACCTTC.

The chain couples TRBV11-3 to TRBJ2-2; D gene ambiguous. Trimming removed 5 bases at V and 4 bases at J, with 5 bases between. This CDR3 comprises 12 residues. Germline V gene data show CDR1 as SGHNT and CDR2 as YENEEA. The CDR3 spells CASSHFTGELFF. The CDR3 DNA reads as TGTGCCAGCAGCCATTTCACCGGGGAGCTGTTTTTT.

V is TRBV15 and J is TRBJ1-6; D is uncertain. There are 14 residues in the CDR3. With 0 bases removed from V and 14 bases from J, the gap between germline ends came to 14 bases. Germline CDR1 reads LNHNV; CDR2 reads YYDKDF (reference sequence). The CDR3 loop reads CATSRDLLFETLHF. Written as DNA, the CDR3 is TGTGCCACCAGCAGAGATTTACTGTTTGAGACCCTCCACTTT.

The CDR3 reads CASSPIAGGRGLEQYF. In nucleotides, the CDR3 is TGTGCCAGCAGCCCCATAGCGGGGGGGCGGGGGCTCGAGCAGTACTTC. V usage is TRBV7-2 and J usage is TRBJ2-7; 11 nucleotides align to TRBD2. This CDR3 has 16 residues. CDR1 and CDR2 from the germline V gene are SGHTA and FQGNSA. V was pared by 5 bases and J by 6 bases, with 12 bases of the junction left unmatched. The variable domain in full, with the rest retrieved from reference TRBV7-2 and TRBJ2-7, is GAGVSQSPSNKVTEKGKDVELRCDPISGHTALYWYRQSLGQGLEFLIYFQGNSAPDKSGLPSDRFSAERTGGSVSTLTIQRTQQEDSAVYLCASSPIAGGRGLEQYFGPGTRLTVT.

The rearrangement joins TRBV7-8 to TRBJ1-5, with D possibly matching TRBD1 (5 bases). The CDR3 is 14 amino acids. Trimming stripped 1 base from V and 7 bases from J, with 11 bases between. From germline, CDR1 is SGHVS and CDR2 FQNEAQ. CDR3 in amino acids: CASSLGGGIQPQHF. The CDR3 DNA sequence: TGTGCCAGCAGCTTAGGGGGGGGGATACAGCCCCAGCATTTT.

The V and J genes are TRBV6-6 and TRBJ2-7, with a tentative D call TRBD1 (5 bases). CDR3 length equals 14 residues. In germline, CDR1 is MNHNY, CDR2 SVGAGI (reference sequence). V was cut by 6 bases and J by 4 bases, with 16 bases left in between. Here the CDR3 reads CASRTNDSPYEQYF. Written as DNA, the CDR3 is TGTGCCAGCAGAACGAATGACAGTCCTTACGAGCAGTACTTC.

The V and J genes are TRBV28 and TRBJ2-7; D not certain. Trimming pared 5 bases from V and 0 bases from J, leaving 14 bases between. The CDR3 contains 15 residues. From germline, CDR1 is MDHEN and CDR2 SYDVKM. CDR3 nucleotides: TGTGCCAGCAGTGCCTATGCGGCGAGCTCCTACGAGCAGTACTTC. Protein: CASSAYAASSYEQYF. Drawing the rest from reference TRBV28 and TRBJ2-7, the complete variable domain is DVKVTQSSRYLVKRTGEKVFLECVQDMDHENMFWYRQDPGLGLRLIYFSYDVKMKEKGDIPEGYSVSREKKERFSLILESASTNQTSMYLCASSAYAASSYEQYFGPGTRLTVT.

V and J are TRBV7-8 and TRBJ1-1; 7 bases align to TRBD1. The trim removed 6 bases at V and 3 bases at J, leaving 7 bases unmatched. There are 14 residues in the CDR3. Germline V gene sequence: CDR1 SGHVS, CDR2 FQNEAQ. CDR3 in amino acids: CASSWDSYDTEAFF. The DNA for the CDR3 is TGTGCCAGCAGTTGGGACAGTTATGACACTGAAGCTTTCTTT.

The chain is built from TRBV6-1 and TRBJ1-3, with TRBD1 matching 7 bases. Germline CDR1 MNHNS, CDR2 SASEGT. V shed 1 base and J 8 bases; nucleotides not matched to a gene: 5. This CDR3 is 14 amino acids long. The CDR3 DNA is TGTGCCAGCAGTGAAGGACAGGGTTTATACACCATATATTTT. Translating it yields CASSEGQGLYTIYF.

The chain has TRBV18 and TRBJ2-5; tentative D call: TRBD1 (6 bases). The CDR3 consists of 15 residues. Per the germline V gene, CDR1 is KGHSH and CDR2 is LQKENI. Trimming removed 0 bases at V and 2 bases at J, with 10 bases between. The CDR3 is CASSPPGAPQETQYF. CDR3 DNA: TGTGCCAGCTCACCACCGGGGGCCCCACAAGAGACCCAGTACTTC.

The chain joins TRBV5-6 to TRBJ2-3, with D maybe TRBD2 (5 bases). Trimming took off 0 bases at V and 4 bases at J, with 15 bases between the two ends. Germline values: CDR1 SGHDT, CDR2 YYEEEE. The CDR3 contains 16 residues. The CDR3: CASSLARETSSDTQYF. The CDR3 DNA reads TGTGCCAGCAGCTTGGCCCGGGAAACCTCGTCAGATACGCAGTATTTT.

J is TRBJ1-1 and V is TRBV6-5; no clear D. Per the germline V gene, CDR1 is MNHEY and CDR2 is SVGAGI. The CDR3 loop spans 12 amino acids. Trimming took off 4 bases at V and 6 bases at J, with 9 bases between the two ends. This CDR3 reads CASSSGLPEAFF. DNA for the CDR3: TGTGCCAGCAGTTCAGGCCTTCCTGAAGCTTTCTTT.

The rearrangement links TRBV30 to TRBJ2-3; tentatively, D is TRBD2 (5 bases). V dropped 5 bases and J dropped 2 bases, with 17 bases sitting between them. The CDR3 length is 15 residues. Germline loops: CDR1 GTSNPN, CDR2 SVGIG (reference sequence). In DNA, the CDR3 is TGTGCCTGGTCTACGCGGGCTAGTTCCACAGATACGCAGTATTTT. Translation gives CAWSTRASSTDTQYF.

The rearrangement joins TRBV12-5 to TRBJ1-5; the match to TRBD1 covers 10 bases. This CDR3 contains 15 residues. Looked up from germline, CDR1 is LGHNT and CDR2 is FRNRAP. The V gene end was trimmed by 6 bases and the J gene end by 5 bases; junction bases not matched to a gene: 7. The CDR3 nucleotides read TGTGCTAGTGGACGCGACAGGGGGCCGGATCAGCCCCAGCATTTT. This encodes CASGRDRGPDQPQHF.

A few counts support this clone. The chain couples TRBV18 to TRBJ1-1; unclear D gene. Germline V lookup: CDR1 KGHSH, CDR2 LQKENI. The CDR3 consists of 14 residues. Trimming shortened V by 6 bases and J by 2 bases, and 13 bases separated the two germline ends. The CDR3 loop is CASSREVSNTEAFF. CDR3 DNA sequence: TGTGCCAGCTCGAGGGAGGTCTCCAACACTGAAGCTTTCTTT.

The chain links TRBV20-1 to TRBJ2-1, with D possibly TRBD2 on 6 matching bases. Germline V gene data show CDR1 as DFQATT and CDR2 as SNEGSKA (reference sequence). The V gene lost 3 bases and the J gene lost 7 bases, with 7 bases spanning the gap. This CDR3 has 11 amino acids. CDR3 amino acids: CSARGGNEQFF. CDR3 nucleotide sequence: TGCAGTGCTAGGGGGGGAAATGAGCAGTTCTTC.

This clone has a single count. This chain connects TRBV30 to TRBJ1-1; D is unresolved. CDR3 length: 11 amino acids. Germline-derived CDR1 and CDR2 are GTSNPN and SVGIG (reference sequence). CDR3 in amino acids: CALDPGTEAFF. The CDR3 DNA sequence: TGTGCTCTTGACCCGGGCACTGAAGCTTTCTTT.

The chain employs TRBV5-1 and TRBJ1-2; perhaps TRBD1 as D (6 bases). Germline assignment: CDR1 SGHRS and CDR2 YFSETQ. V lost 4 bases and J 7 bases, leaving 14 bases between the germline ends. This CDR3 contains 13 residues. The CDR3 DNA reads as TGCGCCAGCAGCCAGCGGGGGGGGCTTGGCTACACCTTC. It translates to CASSQRGGLGYTF.

This chain links TRBV28 with TRBJ1-4, with 9 nucleotides matching TRBD1. Germline V gene data show CDR1 as MDHEN and CDR2 as SYDVKM. This CDR3 is built from 15 residues. V shed 5 bases, J shed 7 bases, and the junction held 8 bases outside the gene matches. The CDR3 coding sequence is TGTGCCAGCAGTCTTCCGACAGGGGGAGTTGAAAAACTGTTTTTT. Residues: CASSLPTGGVEKLFF.

The chain couples TRBV9 to TRBJ1-2, with 9 bases that match TRBD1. CDR1 is SGDLS and CDR2 is YYNGEE in the germline V gene. The CDR3 has 14 amino acids. J was trimmed by 3 bases and V by 3 bases; bases with no gene match: 3. CDR3 amino acids: CASSDRQGDYGYTF. The CDR3 DNA reads as TGTGCCAGCAGCGATAGACAGGGGGACTATGGCTACACCTTC.

The gene calls are TRBV7-9 and TRBJ1-6, with D perhaps TRBD1 (6 bases). Trimming cost V 5 bases and J 1 base, with 9 bases left between them. Per the germline V gene, CDR1 is SEHNR and CDR2 is FQNEAQ (reference sequence). The CDR3 is 15 amino acids. This CDR3 is CASSRTGSYNSPLHF. The CDR3 nucleotides read TGTGCCAGCAGCCGCACAGGGTCCTATAATTCACCCCTCCACTTT.

V usage is TRBV5-4 and J usage is TRBJ1-2; 9 nucleotides line up with TRBD1. CDR3 length equals 13 residues. Trimming removed 4 bases from V and 4 bases from J; junction bases left unmatched: 2. Germline V CDR1 and CDR2: SGHNT, YYREEE (reference sequence). CDR3 DNA sequence: TGTGCCAGCAGCCCGGGACAGGGCTATGGCTACACCTTC. Its protein product is CASSPGQGYGYTF.

The chain couples TRBV7-6 to TRBJ2-1; 10 bases are shared with TRBD2. The CDR3 runs to 15 residues. Trimming at V came to 2 bases and at J to 5 bases, leaving 3 bases not matched to a gene. Germline-derived CDR1 and CDR2 are SGHVS and FNYEAQ. CDR3 nucleotide sequence: TGTGCCAGCAGCTTAAAGCGGGGGGGGAACAATGAGCAGTTCTTC. This gives the protein CASSLKRGGNNEQFF. The full variable domain, in which reference TRBV7-6 and TRBJ2-1 provide the parts outside the CDR3, is GAGVSQSPRYKVTKRGQDVALRCDPISGHVSLYWYRQALGQGPEFLTYFNYEAQQDKSGLPNDRFSAERPEGSISTLTIQRTEQRDSAMYRCASSLKRGGNNEQFFGPGTRLTVL.

The genes are TRBV11-2 and TRBJ2-5; D ambiguous. Trimming shortened V by 1 base and J by 7 bases, and 16 bases separated the two germline ends. The CDR3 runs to 15 residues. The V gene's germline CDR1 is SGHAT and CDR2 FQNNGV. The CDR3 sequence is CASSLAHSSPGTQYF. DNA of the CDR3: TGTGCCAGCAGCTTAGCTCACTCGTCCCCCGGGACCCAGTACTTC. The full variable domain, rest sourced from reference TRBV11-2 and TRBJ2-5, is EAGVAQSPRYKIIEKRQSVAFWCNPISGHATLYWYQQILGQGPKLLIQFQNNGVVDDSQLPKDRFSAERLKGVDSTLKIQPAKLEDSAVYLCASSLAHSSPGTQYFGPGTRLLVL.